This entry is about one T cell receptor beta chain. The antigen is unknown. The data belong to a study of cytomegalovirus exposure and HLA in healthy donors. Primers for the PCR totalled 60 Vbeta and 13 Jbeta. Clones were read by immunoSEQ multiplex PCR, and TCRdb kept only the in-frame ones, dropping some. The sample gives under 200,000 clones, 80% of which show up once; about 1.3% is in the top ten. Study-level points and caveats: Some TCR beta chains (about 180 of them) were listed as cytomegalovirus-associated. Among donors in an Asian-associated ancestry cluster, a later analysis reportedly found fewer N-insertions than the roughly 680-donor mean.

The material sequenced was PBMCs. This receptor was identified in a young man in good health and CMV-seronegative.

The CDR3 protein is CASSFPTGSHSYEQYF. The CDR3 DNA follows: TGTGCCAGCAGCTTCCCGACAGGCTCCCACTCCTACGAGCAGTACTTC. The chain joins TRBV5-6 to TRBJ2-7; a possible D gene is TRBD1 (6 bases). Germline assignment: CDR1 SGHDT and CDR2 YYEEEE. The CDR3 contains 16 residues. V gave up 2 bases and J gave up 0 bases, with 15 bases separating them.